Shown below are 14 T cell receptor beta chains from a single sample sequenced in a study of control samples from healthy donors and cancer patients (dated by TCRdb to the early 2020s). Receptor amplification or capture employed the immunoSEQ multiplex PCR assay. The clones in this table, taken by TCRdb from immuneACCESS, are in-frame only. Not every clone is retained; where verified, under half of the shortfall comes from an unresolved V gene, and the cause of the rest is unknown. For this sample there are about 150,000 clones; over 85% appear just once. The top ten clonotypes cover roughly 6.2% of the sample. The sample was blood. These receptor sequences come from a man between 18 and 35 years old in good health.

The chain recombines TRBV19 with TRBJ1-5, with D perhaps TRBD1 (6 bases). Trimming took off 7 bases at V and 3 bases at J, with 16 bases between the two ends. Germline V gene lookup returns CDR1 LNHDA and CDR2 SQIVND (reference sequence). The CDR3 runs 15 residues. CDR3 residues: CASTTGSRLNQPQHF. The CDR3 DNA follows: TGTGCCAGTACGACAGGCTCGCGTCTCAATCAGCCCCAGCATTTT.

The chain links TRBV18 to TRBJ1-2; D gene uncertain. V shed 3 bases and J shed 3 bases, with 11 bases lying between them. CDR1 is KGHSH and CDR2 is LQKENI in the germline V gene. The CDR3 is 14 residues long. In DNA, the CDR3 is TGTGCCAGCTCACCTACAGAACGCTACTATGGCTACACCTTC. Translated, it gives CASSPTERYYGYTF.

The gene calls are TRBV27 and TRBJ2-7, with TRBD1 matching 10 bases. Germline CDR1 and CDR2: MNHEY and SMNVEV (reference sequence). The V segment lost 5 bases and the J segment 7 bases; nucleotides outside the gene matches: 5. This CDR3 comprises 13 residues. CDR3 bases: TGTGCCAGCAGTCTGGACAGGGGGGGAGAGCAGTACTTC. It is translated as CASSLDRGGEQYF.

The CDR3 is CASSSRTGSTGELFF. DNA of the CDR3: TGTGCCAGCAGCTCCAGGACAGGGTCGACCGGGGAGCTGTTTTTT. The rearrangement uses TRBV13 and TRBJ2-2, with TRBD1 matching over 8 bases. There are 15 residues in the CDR3. Germline CDR1 and CDR2: PRHDT and FYEKMQ (reference sequence). J was trimmed by 5 bases and V by 4 bases; bases with no gene match: 6. Filled out from reference TRBV13 and TRBJ2-2, the complete variable domain reads AAGVIQSPRHLIKEKRETATLKCYPIPRHDTVYWYQQGPGQDPQFLISFYEKMQSDKGSIPDRFSAQQFSDYHSELNMSSLELGDSALYFCASSSRTGSTGELFFGEGSRLTVL.

The chain uses TRBV2 and TRBJ1-2; D not resolved. Trimming cost V 4 bases and J 5 bases, with 11 bases left between them. The germline V gene encodes CDR1 SNHLY and CDR2 FYNNEI. The CDR3 extends over 13 amino acids. The CDR3 is CASSVLTQYGYTF. The CDR3, as DNA: TGTGCCAGCAGTGTATTGACCCAATATGGCTACACCTTC. The complete variable domain, with remaining parts taken from reference TRBV2 and TRBJ1-2, reads EPEVTQTPSHQVTQMGQEVILRCVPISNHLYFYWYRQILGQKVEFLVSFYNNEISEKSEIFDDQFSVERPDGSNFTLKIRSTKLEDSAMYFCASSVLTQYGYTFGSGTRLTVV.

This clone was counted a single time. CDR3 sequence (DNA): TGTGCCAGCACCCCCTTCGGGGGAGCCTACGAGCAGTACTTC. Its protein is CASTPFGGAYEQYF. The chain links TRBV6-5 to TRBJ2-7; a possible D gene is TRBD2 (6 bases). Between the trimmed V and J ends, which lost 7 bases and 2 bases, there was a span of 15 bases. Germline V gives CDR1 MNHEY, CDR2 SVGAGI. There are 14 residues in the CDR3.

The rearrangement uses TRBV29-1 and TRBJ2-1; TRBD2 agrees at 13 bases. This CDR3 comprises 13 residues. CDR1 is SQVTM, CDR2 ANQGSEA, per germline. The V and J ends lost 7 bases and 6 bases, in that order; junction bases with no gene match: 3. CDR3 protein: CSARTSGGNEQFF. The CDR3 DNA sequence: TGCAGCGCTCGGACTAGCGGGGGCAATGAGCAGTTCTTC.

The CDR3 sequence: CASSPGLTGQPQHF. CDR3 bases: TGCGCCAGCAGCCCAGGGTTGACAGGTCAGCCCCAGCATTTT. J is TRBJ1-5 and V is TRBV5-1; perhaps TRBD1 as D (6 bases). Germline CDR1 SGHRS, CDR2 YFSETQ. The CDR3 totals 14 residues. Trimming took 4 bases from V and 6 from J, leaving 14 bases between them. The variable domain in full, with the rest retrieved from reference TRBV5-1 and TRBJ1-5, is KAGVTQTPRYLIKTRGQQVTLSCSPISGHRSVSWYQQTPGQGLQFLFEYFSETQRNKGNFPGRFSGRQFSNSRSEMNVSTLELGDSALYLCASSPGLTGQPQHFGDGTRLSIL.

This rearrangement joins TRBV5-5 to TRBJ2-1; possibly TRBD1 or TRBD2 for D (5 bases each). Looked up from germline, CDR1 is SGHKS and CDR2 is YYEKEE (reference sequence). This CDR3 is 17 amino acids long. Trimming stripped 5 bases from V and 5 bases from J, with 23 bases between. The CDR3, as DNA: TGTGCCAGCAGACTTTTCTTGCAGGGACGGACGAACAATGAGCAGTTCTTC. Its translation: CASRLFLQGRTNNEQFF.

This rearrangement joins TRBV19 to TRBJ1-2; tentatively, D is TRBD1 (6 bases). This CDR3 has 12 amino acids. CDR1 and CDR2 (germline): LNHDA, SQIVND (reference sequence). Trimming cost V 7 bases and J 3 bases, with 9 bases left between them. In nucleotides, the CDR3 is TGTGCCAGTACGGGGGGCGACTATGGCTACACCTTC. Translating it yields CASTGGDYGYTF.

This clone was detected only once. V and J are TRBV14 and TRBJ1-4, with 7 bases lining up with TRBD1. The junction had 6 bases not matched to a gene; V was cut back by 1 base and J by 7 bases. The germline gives CDR1 SGHDN, CDR2 FVKESK. CDR3 length: 15 residues. CDR3 loop: CASSQARQGVEKLFF. CDR3 nucleotides: TGTGCCAGCAGCCAAGCCCGACAGGGAGTTGAAAAACTGTTTTTT.

The chain couples TRBV27 to TRBJ2-2; 10 bases fit TRBD2. Germline V gene data show CDR1 as MNHEY and CDR2 as SMNVEV (reference sequence). V dropped 2 bases and J dropped 1; count of bases not matched to a gene: 10. This CDR3 region has 19 residues. CDR3 bases: TGTGCCAGCAGTTTACTAGCGGGAGAAATCGTTAGGAACACCGGGGAGCTGTTTTTT. Translation: CASSLLAGEIVRNTGELFF.

CDR3 in amino acids: CASSPGDGGRFNEQFF. CDR3 nucleotides: TGTGCCAGCAGCCCGGGGGATGGCGGGCGTTTCAATGAGCAGTTCTTC. This sequence joins TRBV9 and TRBJ2-1, with D tentatively TRBD2 (6 bases). The germline gives CDR1 SGDLS, CDR2 YYNGEE. The CDR3 extends over 16 amino acids. The V gene lost 4 bases and the J gene lost 6 bases, with 20 bases spanning the gap.

This rearrangement joins TRBV6-5 to TRBJ2-7; D is undetermined. The germline CDR1 and CDR2 sequences are MNHEY and SVGAGI. The V end was cut by 8 bases, the J end by 3 bases, with 8 bases between. The CDR3 loop spans 11 amino acids. CDR3 residues: CASQVGYEQYF. The CDR3 coding sequence is TGTGCCAGCCAGGTGGGCTACGAGCAGTACTTC.